A selection of T cell receptor beta chains follows, all from one sample in a study of cytomegalovirus exposure and HLA in healthy donors. Produced via immunoSEQ multiplex PCR; TCRdb's table is partial and in-frame only. Here the sample table reports tens of thousands of clones. The sequenced material came from PBMCs. All receptors come from a man younger than 35 in good health and CMV-seropositive. Each CDR3 is given with its conserved first and last residue. D genes are given only for firm matches.

d_gene	v_gene	j_gene	CDR3aa	CDR3nt
NA	TRBV30	TRBJ1-3	CAWTQGHASGNTIYF	TGTGCCTGGACCCAAGGACATGCCTCTGGAAACACCATATATTTT
NA	TRBV6-5	TRBJ1-1	CASSRDTNTEAFF	TGTGCCAGCAGTAGGGACACAAACACTGAAGCTTTCTTT
TRBD2	TRBV6-4	TRBJ2-2	CASKVCRASGGTNTGELFF	TGTGCCAGCAAAGTGTGTAGGGCTAGCGGGGGAACGAACACCGGGGAGCTGTTTTTT
TRBD2	TRBV25-1	TRBJ2-3	CASSAVAGGVTDTQYF	TGTGCCAGCAGTGCCGTAGCGGGAGGCGTAACAGATACGCAGTATTTT
TRBD2	TRBV7-9	TRBJ2-5	CASSPDWTSGRIGETQYF	TGTGCCAGCAGCCCCGATTGGACTAGCGGGAGAATCGGAGAGACCCAGTACTTC
NA	TRBV19	TRBJ2-7	CASSVAGTYEQYF	TGTGCCAGTAGTGTGGCAGGGACCTACGAGCAGTACTTC
TRBD1	TRBV4-1	TRBJ2-3	CASSQVQGIKADTQYF	TGCGCCAGCAGCCAAGTACAGGGGATTAAGGCAGATACGCAGTATTTT
TRBD1	TRBV11-2	TRBJ2-1	CASSSAQGNRGANEQFF	TGTGCCAGCAGCTCCGCCCAAGGAAACAGGGGAGCGAATGAGCAGTTCTTC
TRBD1	TRBV6-5	TRBJ1-2	CASSSLGQATNYGYTF	TGTGCCAGCAGTTCCCTCGGACAGGCTACTAACTATGGCTACACCTTC
NA	TRBV11-2	TRBJ2-7	CASSLDPGSYEQYF	TGTGCCAGCAGCTTAGATCCAGGGTCCTACGAGCAGTACTTC
TRBD1	TRBV19	TRBJ1-5	CASSIWGQVGNEPQHF	TGTGCCAGTAGTATTTGGGGACAGGTTGGTAATGAGCCCCAGCATTTT
NA	TRBV10-3	TRBJ2-7	CAISEVDKTYEQYF	TGTGCCATCAGTGAGGTTGACAAAACCTACGAGCAGTACTTC
TRBD1	TRBV19	TRBJ2-4	CASSIGQGIAKNIQYF	TGTGCCAGTAGTATTGGACAGGGAATAGCCAAAAACATTCAGTACTTC
NA	TRBV4-1	TRBJ1-5	CASSREPGPLEAQHF	TGCGCCAGCAGCCGCGAACCTGGCCCGCTAGAGGCCCAGCATTTT
NA	TRBV2	TRBJ1-1	CASSYGGRRTEAFF	TGTGCCAGCAGTTATGGGGGGAGGCGAACTGAAGCTTTCTTT
TRBD2	TRBV5-1	TRBJ2-1	CASSTLAGGRDEQFF	TGCGCCAGCAGCACCCTAGCGGGAGGTCGGGATGAGCAGTTCTTC
NA	TRBV5-4	TRBJ2-1	CASSLGPGSEQFF	TGTGCCAGCAGCTTGGGTCCCGGGAGTGAGCAGTTCTTC
NA	TRBV29-1	TRBJ1-2	CSVVIGTTSNTF	TGCAGCGTTGTAATTGGCACAACATCCAACACCTTC
NA	TRBV14	TRBJ1-4	CASSQGYGGGSTNEKLFF	TGTGCCAGCAGCCAAGGTTACGGCGGGGGCTCAACTAATGAAAAACTGTTTTTT
NA	TRBV7-9	TRBJ2-3	CASSLSEGATHTDTQYF	TGTGCCAGCAGCTTATCGGAGGGAGCCACTCACACAGATACGCAGTATTTT
NA	TRBV5-6	TRBJ1-2	CATSQTSGLAFHRGYTF	TGTGCCACCTCACAAACCTCGGGACTCGCCTTTCATCGGGGCTACACCTTC
NA	TRBV28	TRBJ1-1	CASSFGVQAEAFF	TGTGCCAGCAGTTTTGGGGTACAGGCTGAAGCTTTCTTT
TRBD1	TRBV28	TRBJ2-7	CASRWTGGAEQYF	TGTGCCAGCAGATGGACAGGGGGCGCCGAGCAGTACTTC
NA	TRBV7-3	TRBJ2-1	CASSPMGGGREQFF	TGTGCCAGCAGCCCGATGGGCGGGGGCAGGGAGCAGTTCTTC
NA	TRBV11-2	TRBJ1-1	CASSYHGAGGAEAFF	TGTGCCAGCAGCTACCACGGGGCGGGGGGTGCTGAAGCTTTCTTT
NA	TRBV9	TRBJ1-1	CASSVRWTADEAFF	TGTGCCAGCAGCGTAAGGTGGACAGCCGATGAAGCTTTCTTT
NA	TRBV28	TRBJ1-2	CASSYNLEGYGYTF	TGTGCCAGCAGTTACAACCTGGAGGGATATGGCTACACCTTC
NA	TRBV4-1	TRBJ2-7	CASSQDRVDYEQYF	TGCGCCAGCAGCCAAGACAGGGTCGACTACGAGCAGTACTTC
NA	TRBV7-9	TRBJ1-2	CASSTREGNYGYTF	TGTGCCAGCAGTACCAGAGAGGGAAACTATGGCTACACCTTC
NA	TRBV4-1	TRBJ2-7	CASSQERLAVFSSEQYF	TGCGCCAGCAGCCAAGAAAGGTTGGCGGTTTTTTCGAGCGAGCAGTACTTC
TRBD1	TRBV28	TRBJ2-7	CASTLTGDYEQYF	TGTGCCAGCACTCTCACAGGGGACTACGAGCAGTACTTC